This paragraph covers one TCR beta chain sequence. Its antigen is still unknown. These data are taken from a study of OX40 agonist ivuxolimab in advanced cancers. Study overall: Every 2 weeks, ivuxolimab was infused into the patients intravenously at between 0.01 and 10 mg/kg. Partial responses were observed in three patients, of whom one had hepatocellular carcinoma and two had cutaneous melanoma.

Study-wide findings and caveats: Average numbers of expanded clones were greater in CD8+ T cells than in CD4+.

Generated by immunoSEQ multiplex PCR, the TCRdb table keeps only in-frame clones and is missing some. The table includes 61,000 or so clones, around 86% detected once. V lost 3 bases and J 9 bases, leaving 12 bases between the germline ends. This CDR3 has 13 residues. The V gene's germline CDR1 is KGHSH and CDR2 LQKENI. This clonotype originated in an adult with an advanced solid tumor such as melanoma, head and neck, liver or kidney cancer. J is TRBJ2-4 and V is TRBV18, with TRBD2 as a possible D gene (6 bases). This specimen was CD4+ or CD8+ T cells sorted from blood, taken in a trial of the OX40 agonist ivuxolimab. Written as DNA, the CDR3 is TGTGCCAGCTCACCTACGGGGGATGGCATTCAGTACTTC. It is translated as CASSPTGDGIQYF.